The 27 T cell receptor beta chains listed next were all sequenced from one sample in a study of T-cell reconstitution after alpha-beta-depleted transplantation in children. Unique molecular identifiers featured in how the TCRbeta library was prepared. TCRdb itself ran the PCR reads through MiXCR, one entry per CDR3 protein. The sample has a few hundred thousand distinct CDR3 sequences, around 19% seen once. Material: PBMCs from the stem cell graft donor, obtained from the stem cell graft. These receptors all stem from a human donor who donated a stem cell graft to a child with acute lymphoblastic leukemia.

The rearrangement joins TRBV20-1 to TRBJ2-7, with 8 bases matching TRBD2. Germline V CDR1 and CDR2: DFQATT, SNEGSKA (reference sequence). This CDR3 has 14 residues. As DNA, the CDR3 is TGCAATTCAAAGGTAGCGGGGCCCTCCTACGAGCAGTACTTC. This translates into CNSKVAGPSYEQYF.

This clonotype was observed a handful of times. The V call is TRBV20-1, the J call TRBJ2-1; D is undetermined. Looked up from germline, CDR1 is DFQATT and CDR2 is SNEGSKA (reference sequence). Trimming shortened V by 5 bases and J by 3 bases, and 14 bases separated the two germline ends. The CDR3 spans 14 residues. This CDR3 is CSALQDWFYNEQFF. DNA for the CDR3: TGCAGTGCTTTACAAGACTGGTTCTACAATGAGCAGTTCTTC.

This chain connects TRBV4-2 to TRBJ2-7, with D possibly being TRBD1 or TRBD2 (6 bases each). Germline CDR1 LGHNA, CDR2 YNFKEQ. Trimming removed 0 bases from V and 4 bases from J, with 10 bases in between. The CDR3 extends over 14 amino acids. The DNA of the CDR3 is TGTGCCAGCAGCCAAGATCGGGGGCTGTACGAGCAGTACTTC. Protein sequence: CASSQDRGLYEQYF.

This chain connects TRBV27 to TRBJ1-4; 10 bases line up with TRBD1. Germline CDR1 reads MNHEY; CDR2 reads SMNVEV (reference sequence). This CDR3 comprises 17 residues. V shed 1 base and J 10 bases; nucleotides not matched to a gene: 12. CDR3 loop: CASSLFAGTGAVGKLFF. CDR3 nucleotide sequence: TGTGCCAGCAGTTTATTCGCCGGGACAGGGGCCGTAGGAAAACTGTTTTTT. Looking up the rest from reference TRBV27 and TRBJ1-4 gives the full variable domain: EAQVTQNPRYLITVTGKKLTVTCSQNMNHEYMSWYRQDPGLGLRQIYYSMNVEVTDKGDVPEGYKVSRKEKRNFPLILESPSPNQTSLYFCASSLFAGTGAVGKLFFGSGTQLSVL.

This rearrangement joins TRBV13 to TRBJ2-1; TRBD1 matches 8 bases. CDR1 is PRHDT, CDR2 FYEKMQ, per germline (reference sequence). Losses at the gene ends were 9 bases for V and 6 bases for J; bases not matched to a gene: 4. The CDR3 runs 12 residues. CDR3 sequence (DNA): TGTGCCAGTGGCGGACAGGGCAATGAGCAGTTCTTC. Translating gives CASGGQGNEQFF.

This clonotype appeared a few times. The V call is TRBV29-1, the J call TRBJ2-3; 10 bases agree with TRBD1. The CDR3 length is 14 residues. The germline V gene has CDR1 SQVTM and CDR2 ANQGSEA. The J segment lost 6 bases and the V segment lost 6 bases, leaving 9 bases of the junction unmatched. The CDR3 coding sequence is TGCAGCGTGACAGGGGGCGGCGAGGTGGATACGCAGTATTTT. It is translated as CSVTGGGEVDTQYF.

This clonotype was seen a handful of times. This rearrangement joins TRBV20-1 to TRBJ2-1; TRBD2 matches 13 bases. CDR3 length equals 21 residues. V lost 0 bases and J lost 3; bases outside the gene matches: 17. Germline CDR1 DFQATT, CDR2 SNEGSKA (reference sequence). CDR3 region: CSARDRWTSGSSGLLYNEQFF. The CDR3, as DNA: TGCAGTGCTAGAGACCGATGGACTAGCGGGAGCTCCGGCCTACTCTACAATGAGCAGTTCTTC.

The rearrangement joins TRBV18 to TRBJ2-2, with 13 positions matching TRBD2. This CDR3 has 17 residues. V lost 3 bases, J lost 3 bases, and 4 bases stayed unmatched. In germline, CDR1 is KGHSH, CDR2 LQKENI. CDR3 in amino acids: CASSPWTSGSYTGELFF. The CDR3 coding sequence is TGTGCCAGCTCACCGTGGACTAGCGGGAGCTACACCGGGGAGCTGTTTTTT.

This clonotype turned up a few times. The rearrangement uses TRBV9 and TRBJ2-1; D is possibly TRBD1 (5 bases). The germline V gene has CDR1 SGDLS and CDR2 YYNGEE. V was shortened by 5 bases and J by 9 bases, with 15 bases between the two germline ends. The CDR3 runs to 13 residues. CDR3 in DNA: TGTGCCAGCAGTGGCACTACAGGAAGTGAGCAGTTCTTC. Protein product: CASSGTTGSEQFF.

The V and J genes are TRBV29-1 and TRBJ1-4; the D gene is possibly TRBD1 (5 bases). Trimming cost V 1 base and J 7 bases, with 10 bases left between them. There are 13 residues in the CDR3. Germline-derived CDR1 and CDR2 are SQVTM and ANQGSEA. The CDR3 DNA follows: TGCAGCGTTGAAGGCAGGGAAGGTGAAAAACTGTTTTTT. Protein sequence: CSVEGREGEKLFF.

The V call is TRBV29-1, the J call TRBJ1-1, with a weak D call TRBD1 (5 bases). Trimming took 4 bases from V and 3 from J, leaving 6 bases between them. CDR1 and CDR2 (germline): SQVTM, ANQGSEA. CDR3 length equals 11 residues. Here the CDR3 DNA reads TGCAGCGTTGCGGGGGACACTGAAGCTTTCTTT. Protein: CSVAGDTEAFF.

Only a few counts were recorded for this clonotype. V and J are TRBV9 and TRBJ2-1; 8 bases match TRBD2. CDR3 length equals 15 residues. V was clipped by 5 bases and J by 2 bases; unmatched bases: 6. Germline V gene sequence: CDR1 SGDLS, CDR2 YYNGEE. The CDR3 nucleotides read TGTGCCAGCAGTGGAAGCGGGAGTGCCTACAATGAGCAGTTCTTC. Encoded protein: CASSGSGSAYNEQFF.

This clonotype turned up a few times. The genes are TRBV5-1 and TRBJ2-3; weak D call: TRBD2 (6 bases). Germline V CDR1 and CDR2: SGHRS, YFSETQ. Trimming shortened V by 3 bases and J by 3 bases, and 17 bases separated the two germline ends. CDR3 size: 16 residues. This CDR3 reads CASSYPGGETTDTQYF. The CDR3 coding sequence is TGCGCCAGCAGCTACCCGGGCGGGGAGACGACAGATACGCAGTATTTT.

This chain uses TRBV11-2 with TRBJ2-7; D may be TRBD1 (5 bases). The V and J ends lost 2 bases and 9 bases respectively, with 17 bases between them. The CDR3 sequence is 14 residues long. The germline V gene encodes CDR1 SGHAT and CDR2 FQNNGV. CDR3 loop: CASSLSELQGGQYF. CDR3 DNA: TGTGCCAGCAGCTTATCGGAACTGCAGGGCGGGCAGTACTTC.

This clonotype was found a few times. The chain couples TRBV4-1 to TRBJ2-2; 7 bases fit TRBD1. Germline V gene sequence: CDR1 MGHRA, CDR2 YSYEKL. V trimming: 0 bases; J trimming: 5 bases; junction bases outside the gene matches: 9. There are 17 residues in the CDR3. In DNA, the CDR3 is TGCGCCAGCAGCCAAGATCCCCCGGGACAGTTAACCGGGGAGCTGTTTTTT. Amino acids: CASSQDPPGQLTGELFF.

This clonotype has ten or more counts. V gene TRBV12-3 or TRBV12-4 combines with J gene TRBJ2-5; D call uncertain. The V and J ends lost 2 bases and 5 bases respectively, with 9 bases between them. CDR3 length equals 13 residues. The CDR3: CASSLSPGETQYF. CDR3 DNA: TGTGCCAGCAGTTTAAGCCCTGGGGAGACCCAGTACTTC.

V is TRBV20-1 and J is TRBJ2-7, with D tentatively TRBD2 (5 bases). V dropped 0 bases and J dropped 5 bases, with 17 bases sitting between them. The germline V gene encodes CDR1 DFQATT and CDR2 SNEGSKA (reference sequence). The CDR3 is 15 residues long. The CDR3 loop is CSARDQGGGWDEQYF. CDR3 DNA: TGCAGTGCTAGAGATCAAGGAGGAGGCTGGGACGAGCAGTACTTC.

Only a few counts were recorded for this clonotype. The chain has TRBV6-5 and TRBJ2-4, with 11 bases matching TRBD2. CDR3 size: 15 residues. Germline CDR1 reads MNHEY; CDR2 reads SVGAGI. The V segment lost 4 bases and the J segment 6 bases; nucleotides outside the gene matches: 5. The CDR3 sequence: CASSSATSGGNIQYF. The CDR3 coding sequence is TGTGCCAGCAGTTCCGCCACTAGCGGGGGAAACATTCAGTACTTC.

The chain joins TRBV6-4 to TRBJ2-1; D may be TRBD2 (5 bases). Trimming shortened V by 7 bases and J by 1 base, and 14 bases separated the two germline ends. Germline CDR1 and CDR2: MRHNA and SNTAGT. This CDR3 region has 15 residues. Here the CDR3 DNA reads TGTGCCAGCAAAATCTCCAGCGGATCCTACAATGAGCAGTTCTTC. Its protein product is CASKISSGSYNEQFF.

This chain joins TRBV9 and TRBJ2-7; D remains unclear. Germline V gives CDR1 SGDLS, CDR2 YYNGEE. Between the trimmed V and J ends, which lost 3 bases and 6 bases, there was a span of 13 bases. The length of the CDR3 is 13 residues. Here the CDR3 DNA reads TGTGCCAGCAGCGCCCACGACACCGGCGAGCAGTACTTC. The encoded protein is CASSAHDTGEQYF.

The chain links TRBV7-2 to TRBJ2-1, with TRBD2 identical over 7 bases. Germline assignment: CDR1 SGHTA and CDR2 FQGNSA. Trimming at V came to 3 bases and at J to 4 bases, leaving 6 bases not matched to a gene. This CDR3 has 15 residues. CDR3 sequence reads: CASSLEGLYYNEQFF. CDR3 DNA: TGTGCCAGCAGCTTGGAGGGACTATATTACAATGAGCAGTTCTTC.

V gene TRBV2 combines with J gene TRBJ1-1, with D maybe TRBD1 (6 bases). The V gene's germline CDR1 is SNHLY and CDR2 FYNNEI. V was clipped by 4 bases and J by 2 bases, with 11 bases between them. This CDR3 spans 14 amino acids. Here the CDR3 DNA reads TGTGCCAGCAGTGGCGGCAGGGGTAACACTGAAGCTTTCTTT. Its protein product is CASSGGRGNTEAFF.

There are many counts of this clonotype. The rearrangement joins TRBV6-5 to TRBJ2-7; 12 bases map to TRBD2. The V segment lost 6 bases and the J segment 2 bases; nucleotides outside the gene matches: 5. The CDR3 loop spans 15 amino acids. Germline V CDR1 and CDR2: MNHEY, SVGAGI. CDR3 sequence (DNA): TGTGCCAGCAGCTATGGACTAGCGGGGCCCTACGAGCAGTACTTC. Amino acid sequence: CASSYGLAGPYEQYF.

This clonotype has only a few counts. V is TRBV11-2 and J is TRBJ2-5, with 10 bases identical to TRBD1. This CDR3 region has 16 residues. Germline V gene data show CDR1 as SGHAT and CDR2 as FQNNGV. Trimming at V came to 1 base and at J to 3 bases, leaving 5 bases not matched to a gene. CDR3 sequence (DNA): TGTGCCAGCAGCTTAGTGGGGGGACAGGGGAAAGAGACCCAGTACTTC. Its protein product is CASSLVGGQGKETQYF.

This clonotype was seen only a few times. V usage is TRBV27 and J usage is TRBJ2-1; 7 positions match TRBD2. The germline V gene encodes CDR1 MNHEY and CDR2 SMNVEV (reference sequence). Germline trimming cut 6 bases from V and 2 bases from J; bases unmatched to any gene: 10. There are 16 residues in the CDR3. The CDR3 coding sequence is TGTGCCAGCAGCCCGTTCGGAGGGAGGGCCTACAATGAGCAGTTCTTC. Protein sequence: CASSPFGGRAYNEQFF.

This rearrangement joins TRBV29-1 to TRBJ1-2; TRBD1 might be the D (5 bases). Germline V gene sequence: CDR1 SQVTM, CDR2 ANQGSEA. Trimming stripped 0 bases from V and 8 bases from J, with 16 bases between. The CDR3 runs 14 residues. The CDR3, as DNA: TGCAGCGTTGAAGATGGAGCAGGGCCAAGAGGCTACACCTTC. It specifies CSVEDGAGPRGYTF. The variable domain in full, completed from reference TRBV29-1 and TRBJ1-2, reads SAVISQKPSRDICQRGTSLTIQCQVDSQVTMMFWYRQQPGQSLTLIATANQGSEATYESGFVIDKFPISRPNLTFSTLTVSNMSPEDSSIYLCSVEDGAGPRGYTFGSGTRLTVV.

This clonotype was seen repeatedly, ten times or more. The chain couples TRBV5-5 to TRBJ2-1, with 8 bases identical to TRBD1. CDR1 and CDR2 from the germline V gene are SGHKS and YYEKEE (reference sequence). The V gene end was trimmed by 2 bases and the J gene end by 5 bases; junction bases not matched to a gene: 6. The CDR3 is 15 residues long. The CDR3 DNA reads TGTGCCAGCAGCTTAGGACAGGGATCCGACAATGAGCAGTTCTTC. It encodes CASSLGQGSDNEQFF.